The 28 T cell receptor beta chains reported below all come from one sample, sequenced in a study of cytomegalovirus exposure and HLA in healthy donors. 60 Vbeta and 13 Jbeta primers were used in PCR. Generated by immunoSEQ multiplex PCR, the TCRdb table keeps only in-frame clones and is missing some. The sample includes more than 140,000 clones, about 80% seen only once; the top ten take more than 1.5%. The sample consisted of PBMCs. These TCRs come from a woman aged 40 to 50 in good health and CMV-seronegative.

CDR3 nucleotide sequence: TGTGCCAGCAGTTTTAGAAGTCTTTCCTATGGCTACACCTTC. Its protein product is CASSFRSLSYGYTF. The chain couples TRBV28 to TRBJ1-2, with D hard to call. This CDR3 has 14 amino acids. V was cut by 3 bases and J by 4 bases, with 12 bases left in between. In germline, CDR1 is MDHEN, CDR2 SYDVKM.

This clone was counted only a few times. The rearrangement links TRBV19 to TRBJ1-5; 7 bases align to TRBD1. V lost 2 bases and J lost 14; bases outside the gene matches: 9. The germline gives CDR1 LNHDA, CDR2 SQIVND (reference sequence). The CDR3 is made up of 13 amino acids. CDR3 sequence reads: CASSILSRQGEHF. Here the CDR3 DNA reads TGTGCCAGTAGTATACTCTCGAGGCAGGGGGAGCATTTT.

This chain uses TRBV29-1 with TRBJ2-7, with 8 bases lining up with TRBD1. The germline V gene encodes CDR1 SQVTM and CDR2 ANQGSEA. This CDR3 spans 12 amino acids. After removal of 6 bases from V and 0 bases from J, the junction contained 1 base not matched to a gene. The DNA of the CDR3 is TGCAGCGTGGGACAGGACTCCTACGAGCAGTACTTC. This gives the protein CSVGQDSYEQYF.

This clone occurred once. The V call is TRBV4-3, the J call TRBJ2-7, with TRBD2 matching 7 bases. Trimming took 0 bases from V and 2 from J; bases not matched to a gene: 4. Looked up from germline, CDR1 is LGHNA and CDR2 is YSLEER. This CDR3 spans 15 amino acids. The CDR3 sequence is CASSQDLAEPYEQYF. Here the CDR3 DNA reads TGCGCCAGCAGCCAAGATCTAGCGGAACCCTACGAGCAGTACTTC.

The chain is built from TRBV2 and TRBJ2-5; 7 nucleotides align to TRBD1. Trimming cost V 7 bases and J 9 bases; bases outside gene matches: 14. The CDR3 covers 14 residues. CDR1 and CDR2 from the germline V gene are SNHLY and FYNNEI. DNA for the CDR3: TGTGCCAGCATCGGGACAAGGGGGCCTGCTGCCCAGTACTTC. It translates to CASIGTRGPAAQYF.

The CDR3 DNA sequence: TGTGCCAGCAGACCCCATCTTGTGGACAGGGGTATCACTGATTATGGCTACACCTTC. This sequence encodes CASRPHLVDRGITDYGYTF. This chain links TRBV28 with TRBJ1-2; 9 nucleotides match TRBD1. This CDR3 contains 19 residues. Germline loops: CDR1 MDHEN, CDR2 SYDVKM. V lost 6 bases and J lost 5; bases outside the gene matches: 22.

The gene calls are TRBV7-3 and TRBJ1-1; D is undetermined. Germline CDR1 and CDR2: SGHTA and FQGTGA. CDR3 length: 13 residues. The germline V and J ends were trimmed by 6 bases and 10 bases, with 18 bases remaining between them. CDR3 coding DNA: TGTGCCAGCAGTTCAAGGCCCGGGGAGGGAGCTTTCTTT. The encoded protein is CASSSRPGEGAFF.

The chain links TRBV7-3 to TRBJ2-2; 7 nucleotides match TRBD2. The CDR3 runs 16 residues. Germline loops: CDR1 SGHTA, CDR2 FQGTGA. V dropped 0 bases and J dropped 0; count of bases not matched to a gene: 1. CDR3 sequence: CASSLTGTTNTGELFF. CDR3 nucleotide sequence: TGTGCCAGCAGCTTAACGGGGACTACGAACACCGGGGAGCTGTTTTTT.

CDR3 nucleotides: TGCGCCAGCAGCCAAGCAATAACCAGCGGGACGGGGAATGAGCAGTTCTTC. Translated, it gives CASSQAITSGTGNEQFF. The chain is built from TRBV4-3 and TRBJ2-1; 7 bases agree with TRBD2. V lost 1 base to trimming and J lost 7 bases; unmatched junction nucleotides: 13. Germline-derived CDR1 and CDR2 are LGHNA and YSLEER. The CDR3 runs to 17 residues.

This clone was counted once. The gene calls are TRBV5-1 and TRBJ2-1; possibly TRBD2 for D (5 bases). The germline V and J ends were trimmed by 7 bases and 9 bases, with 23 bases remaining between them. There are 15 residues in the CDR3. Germline CDR1 SGHRS, CDR2 YFSETQ. CDR3 amino acids: CASRRMGLSGGEQFF. Written as DNA, the CDR3 is TGCGCCAGCCGCAGGATGGGCCTCTCAGGAGGTGAGCAGTTCTTC.

This chain uses TRBV28 with TRBJ2-5, with 9 bases that match TRBD1. CDR1 and CDR2 (germline): MDHEN, SYDVKM. This CDR3 is 14 amino acids long. The trim removed 4 bases at V and 9 bases at J, leaving 9 bases unmatched. The CDR3 spells CASSSRTGETAQYF. Here the CDR3 DNA reads TGTGCCAGCAGTTCCCGGACAGGGGAGACGGCCCAGTACTTC.

The CDR3 bases are TGTGCCAGCAGATTAATGAACACCGGGGAGCTGTTTTTT. This encodes CASRLMNTGELFF. The V call is TRBV6-1, the J call TRBJ2-2; D remains ambiguous. The CDR3 covers 13 residues. The V gene's germline CDR1 is MNHNS and CDR2 SASEGT. Trimming stripped 6 bases from V and 1 base from J, with 6 bases between.

The genes are TRBV14 and TRBJ2-1, with 15 bases identical to TRBD2. Looked up from germline, CDR1 is SGHDN and CDR2 is FVKESK. With V trimmed by 2 bases and J by 9 bases, 5 bases remained unmatched. The CDR3 covers 16 residues. The chain's CDR3 is CASSQLGLAGGGEQFF. The CDR3 bases are TGTGCCAGCAGCCAATTGGGACTAGCGGGAGGCGGTGAGCAGTTCTTC.

This chain links TRBV12-5 with TRBJ2-7, with TRBD2 identical over 8 bases. V was clipped by 1 base and J by 4 bases; unmatched bases: 6. CDR1 is LGHNT and CDR2 is FRNRAP in the germline V gene. The length of the CDR3 is 15 residues. The CDR3 here is CASGLGGAGGYEQYF. CDR3 DNA sequence: TGTGCTAGTGGTTTGGGTGGGGCGGGAGGTTACGAGCAGTACTTC.

This clone has just one count. The rearrangement links TRBV13 to TRBJ2-5, with 7 bases matching TRBD2. With 4 bases clipped from V and 4 bases from J, the junction kept 6 bases outside the gene matches. Germline V gives CDR1 PRHDT, CDR2 FYEKMQ (reference sequence). CDR3 length: 14 amino acids. In DNA, the CDR3 is TGTGCCAGCAGCTCACCAGCGGGAAGAGAGACCCAGTACTTC. The encoded protein is CASSSPAGRETQYF.

The chain couples TRBV18 to TRBJ2-5; 9 bases line up with TRBD1. J lost 4 bases, V lost 3 bases, and 9 bases had no gene match. Germline CDR1 KGHSH, CDR2 LQKENI. The CDR3 contains 16 residues. DNA for the CDR3: TGTGCCAGCTCACCTCAAGGACAGGGGTATTCAGAGACCCAGTACTTC. This sequence encodes CASSPQGQGYSETQYF.

The chain has TRBV12-2 and TRBJ2-7; no DNA check was done on the table's D call, TRBD2. TRBV12-2 is described as a pseudogene. The CDR3 has 17 amino acids. CDR3 in amino acids: CASRLGGTSGSSYEQYF. The CDR3 bases are TGTGCAAGTCGCTTAGGGGGAACTAGCGGGAGTTCCTACGAGCAGTACTTC.

The CDR3 region has the DNA TGTGCCAGCAGCTTGGATCTAGCGGCACCCTACAATGAGCAGTTCTTC. Translation gives CASSLDLAAPYNEQFF. The chain recombines TRBV5-6 with TRBJ2-1; TRBD2 matches at 7 bases. Germline loops: CDR1 SGHDT, CDR2 YYEEEE. The J segment lost 2 bases and the V segment lost 0 bases, leaving 5 bases of the junction unmatched. This CDR3 region has 16 residues. Looking up the rest from reference TRBV5-6 and TRBJ2-1 gives the full variable domain: DAGVTQSPTHLIKTRGQQVTLRCSPKSGHDTVSWYQQALGQGPQFIFQYYEEEERQRGNFPDRFSGHQFPNYSSELNVNALLLGDSALYLCASSLDLAAPYNEQFFGPGTRLTVL.

CDR3 in DNA: TGTGCCAGTAGTATATGGACAGCCGAGACGCAGTATTTT. Translation: CASSIWTAETQYF. This chain links TRBV19 with TRBJ2-3; D may be TRBD1 (6 bases). V was shortened by 2 bases and J by 9 bases, with 12 bases between the two germline ends. This CDR3 is built from 13 residues. The V gene's germline CDR1 is LNHDA and CDR2 SQIVND (reference sequence). The complete variable domain, with remaining parts taken from reference TRBV19 and TRBJ2-3, reads DGGITQSPKYLFRKEGQNVTLSCEQNLNHDAMYWYRQDPGQGLRLIYYSQIVNDFQKGDIAEGYSVSREKKESFPLTVTSAQKNPTAFYLCASSIWTAETQYFGPGTRLTVL.

This chain links TRBV28 with TRBJ2-7, with 9 bases that match TRBD1. There are 16 residues in the CDR3. V lost 11 bases to trimming and J lost 0 bases; unmatched junction nucleotides: 14. Germline V gives CDR1 MDHEN, CDR2 SYDVKM. DNA of the CDR3: TGTGCCTGCTCAATACAGGGGGCCTCAAACTCCTACGAGCAGTACTTC. Protein: CACSIQGASNSYEQYF.

The rearrangement uses TRBV4-1 and TRBJ1-2; no clear D. Germline V gives CDR1 MGHRA, CDR2 YSYEKL. V was clipped by 5 bases and J by 0 bases, with 4 bases between them. CDR3 length: 12 residues. CDR3 in DNA: TGCGCCAGCAGCGGCACTAACTATGGCTACACCTTC. The encoded protein is CASSGTNYGYTF.

The chain recombines TRBV15 with TRBJ1-5; D possibly corresponds to TRBD1 (5 bases). Germline V gene lookup returns CDR1 LNHNV and CDR2 YYDKDF (reference sequence). The V gene lost 1 base and the J gene lost 5 bases, with 6 bases spanning the gap. This CDR3 has 13 amino acids. CDR3 nucleotide sequence: TGTGCCACCAGCAGAGTCAGGGATCAGCCCCAGCATTTT. The encoded protein is CATSRVRDQPQHF.

This clone appeared once. J is TRBJ2-7 and V is TRBV6-5; 11 positions agree with TRBD1. Germline V gene data show CDR1 as MNHEY and CDR2 as SVGAGI. The CDR3 contains 14 residues. Trimming cost V 3 bases and J 7 bases; bases outside gene matches: 5. CDR3 region: CASSYGQGAGEQYF. CDR3 in DNA: TGTGCCAGCAGTTATGGACAGGGGGCCGGGGAGCAGTACTTC.

The chain combines TRBV30 with TRBJ1-2, with unresolved D. Deletions cut 2 bases from V and 7 bases from J, with 14 bases between. The CDR3 runs 13 residues. The germline V gene has CDR1 GTSNPN and CDR2 SVGIG (reference sequence). CDR3 DNA sequence: TGTGCCTGGAGTCTGGTTGAGGGCGGTGGCTACACCTTC. This translates into CAWSLVEGGGYTF.

The rearrangement joins TRBV7-6 to TRBJ2-2; D ambiguous. The CDR3 covers 12 residues. Germline V gene data show CDR1 as SGHVS and CDR2 as FNYEAQ. Trimming cost V 5 bases and J 5 bases, with 6 bases left between them. This chain's CDR3 is CASSLSTGELFF. As DNA, the CDR3 is TGTGCCAGCAGCCTCTCTACCGGGGAGCTGTTTTTT. The entire variable domain, with the rest obtained from reference TRBV7-6 and TRBJ2-2, is as follows: GAGVSQSPRYKVTKRGQDVALRCDPISGHVSLYWYRQALGQGPEFLTYFNYEAQQDKSGLPNDRFSAERPEGSISTLTIQRTEQRDSAMYRCASSLSTGELFFGEGSRLTVL.

The V and J genes are TRBV4-1 and TRBJ2-2; D might be TRBD1 (6 bases). The CDR3 is 16 residues long. Germline CDR1 is MGHRA and CDR2 is YSYEKL. V was cut by 1 base and J by 3 bases, with 12 bases left in between. The CDR3 nucleotides read TGCGCCAGCAGCCAAGGTGGGGCAGGGGACACCGGGGAGCTGTTTTTT. Its protein is CASSQGGAGDTGELFF.

The rearrangement joins TRBV5-5 to TRBJ2-5; 8 nucleotides align to TRBD2. With the DNA end fitting TRBJ2-7 better, the J assignment may be wrong. CDR1 SGHKS and CDR2 YYEKEE come from the germline V gene (reference sequence). The CDR3 sequence is 15 residues long. Here the CDR3 reads CASSLGGGNPYEQYF. The DNA of the CDR3 is TGTGCCAGCAGCTTGGGCGGGGGGAATCCCTACGAGCAGTACTTC.

The V call is TRBV7-9, the J call TRBJ2-5; 11 bases map to TRBD2. CDR1 is SEHNR and CDR2 is FQNEAQ in the germline V gene (reference sequence). V shed 5 bases, J shed 5 bases, and the junction held 10 bases outside the gene matches. This CDR3 is 16 amino acids long. CDR3 protein: CASSPDSGRVWETQYF. Here the CDR3 DNA reads TGTGCCAGCAGCCCAGATAGCGGGAGGGTTTGGGAGACCCAGTACTTC. The full variable domain, its missing parts supplied by reference TRBV7-9 and TRBJ2-5, is DTGVSQNPRHKITKRGQNVTFRCDPISEHNRLYWYRQTLGQGPEFLTYFQNEAQLEKSRLLSDRFSAERPKGSFSTLEIQRTEQGDSAMYLCASSPDSGRVWETQYFGPGTRLLVL.